Listed here are 8 T cell receptor beta chains from one sample, sequenced in a study of cytotoxic CD8 clonotypes in ibrutinib-treated CLL (dated by TCRdb to the early 2020s). In light of the paper, this sample's time point label describes: around 2 years on ibrutinib. The library came from the immunoSEQ multiplex PCR assay. Drawn from immuneACCESS, this table holds only the in-frame rearrangements with V and J called that TCRdb kept. Clones are partly lost; checked studies trace under half to an unresolved V gene and leave the rest unexplained. This sample is represented by around 140,000 clones; approximately 85% of them were singletons. The ten largest clones represent 2% to 2.5% of the sample. The sample in question was PBMCs, obtained after 24 months of ibrutinib treatment. The receptor set was obtained from a human donor with chronic lymphocytic leukemia.

The chain links TRBV14 to TRBJ2-7; TRBD2 matches at 10 bases. This CDR3 is 18 amino acids long. With 4 bases clipped from V and 3 bases from J, the junction kept 15 bases outside the gene matches. Germline CDR1 and CDR2: SGHDN and FVKESK. This CDR3 reads CASSRQPQGLAGVYEQYF. CDR3 sequence (DNA): TGTGCCAGCAGCCGACAACCTCAGGGTCTAGCGGGAGTCTACGAGCAGTACTTC. The full variable domain, with the rest looked up from reference TRBV14 and TRBJ2-7, is EAGVTQFPSHSVIEKGQTVTLRCDPISGHDNLYWYRRVMGKEIKFLLHFVKESKQDESGMPNNRFLAERTGGTYSTLKVQPAELEDSGVYFCASSRQPQGLAGVYEQYFGPGTRLTVT.

CDR3 DNA: TGTGCCAGCAGTTACGGAGAGAACACTGAAGCTTTCTTT. Encoded protein: CASSYGENTEAFF. The chain uses TRBV6-5 and TRBJ1-1; D unclear. The V end was cut by 2 bases, the J end by 1 base, with 5 bases between. Germline-derived CDR1 and CDR2 are MNHEY and SVGAGI. CDR3 length equals 13 residues.

The J gene is TRBJ1-4, the V gene TRBV5-1; a weak D match, TRBD1 (5 bases). V lost 8 bases, J lost 5 bases, and 13 bases lay in between. From germline, CDR1 is SGHRS and CDR2 YFSETQ. There are 13 residues in the CDR3. For the CDR3, the DNA is TGCGCCAGTAGAATGGGGACGAATGAAAAACTGTTTTTT. Residues: CASRMGTNEKLFF. The full variable domain, in which reference TRBV5-1 and TRBJ1-4 provide the parts outside the CDR3, is KAGVTQTPRYLIKTRGQQVTLSCSPISGHRSVSWYQQTPGQGLQFLFEYFSETQRNKGNFPGRFSGRQFSNSRSEMNVSTLELGDSALYLCASRMGTNEKLFFGSGTQLSVL.

CDR3 DNA: TGTGCCAGCAGTGAGGACTACGAGCAGTACTTC. This encodes CASSEDYEQYF. The chain has TRBV2 and TRBJ2-7; D is undetermined. Germline CDR1 reads SNHLY; CDR2 reads FYNNEI. Trimming removed 3 bases from V and 3 bases from J, with 3 bases in between. The CDR3 runs to 11 residues.

The V and J genes are TRBV27 and TRBJ1-1, with 7 bases identical to TRBD1. Germline values: CDR1 MNHEY, CDR2 SMNVEV (reference sequence). This CDR3 spans 15 amino acids. The J segment lost 5 bases and the V segment lost 5 bases, leaving 11 bases of the junction unmatched. The CDR3 here is CASSRQGPVRTEAFF. DNA of the CDR3: TGTGCCAGCAGTAGACAGGGTCCCGTTAGAACTGAAGCTTTCTTT.

The chain joins TRBV28 to TRBJ1-2; 7 positions agree with TRBD1. The CDR3 contains 13 residues. The J segment lost 4 bases and the V segment lost 10 bases, leaving 9 bases of the junction unmatched. Looked up from germline, CDR1 is MDHEN and CDR2 is SYDVKM. As DNA, the CDR3 is TGTGCCATCCTTTCCGGGACAGTCTATGGCTACACCTTC. It codes for CAILSGTVYGYTF.

The chain is built from TRBV30 and TRBJ2-2; perhaps TRBD2 as D (6 bases). Trimming pared 8 bases from V and 4 bases from J, leaving 8 bases between. CDR3 length: 11 residues. CDR1 and CDR2 from the germline V gene are GTSNPN and SVGIG (reference sequence). CDR3 amino acids: CAGGTTGELFF. The CDR3 DNA reads TGTGCCGGGGGGACCACCGGGGAGCTGTTTTTT.

J is TRBJ1-5 and V is TRBV28; D is uncertain. This CDR3 region has 18 residues. V lost 0 bases, J lost 2 bases, and 17 bases lay in between. CDR1 is MDHEN and CDR2 is SYDVKM in the germline V gene. The CDR3 protein is CASSLCRSRPNCNQPQHF. The CDR3 nucleotides read TGTGCCAGCAGTTTATGTAGGAGCAGGCCGAACTGCAATCAGCCCCAGCATTTT.